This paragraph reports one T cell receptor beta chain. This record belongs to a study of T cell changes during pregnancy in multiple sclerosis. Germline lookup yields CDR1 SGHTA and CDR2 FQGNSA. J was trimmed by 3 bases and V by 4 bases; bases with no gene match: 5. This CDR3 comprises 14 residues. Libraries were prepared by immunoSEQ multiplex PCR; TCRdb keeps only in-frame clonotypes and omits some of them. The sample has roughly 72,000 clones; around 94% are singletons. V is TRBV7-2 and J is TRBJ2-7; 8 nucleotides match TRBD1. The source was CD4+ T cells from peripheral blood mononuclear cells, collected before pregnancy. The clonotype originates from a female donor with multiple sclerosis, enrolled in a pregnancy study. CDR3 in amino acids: CASSWGTGSYEQYF. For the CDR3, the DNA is TGTGCCAGCAGCTGGGGGACAGGTAGCTACGAGCAGTACTTC.